Sequencing of this TCR beta chain was carried out in a study of OX40 agonist ivuxolimab in advanced cancers. On the study more broadly: Patients with prior anti-PD-1, anti-PD-L1 or anti-CTLA-4 therapy were eligible; roughly 40% had some.

The assay was immunoSEQ multiplex PCR, and TCRdb's table has in-frame clones only and misses some. The sample records under 90,000 clones, roughly 90% being singletons. There are 14 residues in the CDR3. Germline V gene data show CDR1 as SGHRS and CDR2 as YFSETQ. Trimming removed 2 bases from V and 3 bases from J; junction bases left unmatched: 5. Study observations and caveats: Partial responders at 0.1-3.0 mg/kg showed near-lowest clonal expansion.

Turning to this clone: The antigen is undetermined.

The starting material was CD4+ or CD8+ T cells sorted from blood, obtained in a trial of the OX40 agonist ivuxolimab. This clonotype originated in an adult with an advanced solid tumor such as melanoma, head and neck, liver or kidney cancer. This sequence joins TRBV5-1 and TRBJ2-7; 7 bases agree with TRBD1. DNA for the CDR3: TGCGCCAGCAGCTTCGGGACAGAAAACTACGAGCAGTACTTC. This translates into CASSFGTENYEQYF.